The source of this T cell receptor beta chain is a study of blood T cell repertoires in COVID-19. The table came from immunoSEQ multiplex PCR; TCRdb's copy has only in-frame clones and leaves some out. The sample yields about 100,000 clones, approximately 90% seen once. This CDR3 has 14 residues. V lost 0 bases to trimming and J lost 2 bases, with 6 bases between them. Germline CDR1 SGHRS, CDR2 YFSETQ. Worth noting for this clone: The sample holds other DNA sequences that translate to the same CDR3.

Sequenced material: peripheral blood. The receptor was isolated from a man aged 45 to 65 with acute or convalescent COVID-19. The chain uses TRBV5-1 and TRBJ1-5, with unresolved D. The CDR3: CASSLEPGNQPQHF. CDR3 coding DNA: TGCGCCAGCAGCTTGGAGCCTGGCAATCAGCCCCAGCATTTT.